Below are 3 T cell receptor beta chains sequenced from a single sample in a study of CXCR3-negative and CXCR3-positive naive CD8 T cells. Whole-study results and caveats: For CXCR3-positive naive cells, TRB CDR3s were more hydrophobic than those of CXCR3-negative naive cells.

The antigens of these receptors remain unknown. Libraries were UMI-labeled 5' RACE TRB cDNA. No DNA is given; TCRdb re-called the 5' RACE reads and lists each CDR3 protein once. The sample table includes over 150,000 distinct CDR3 sequences. Sequencing was performed on naive CXCR3+ CD8+ T cells from blood. Noted subset: CD45RO-CCR7+CD27+CD95- naive CD8+ T cells expressing CXCR3 (TNR3+). The source of these receptors is a human donor in good health. Some clones in this sample may be carry-over from other donors' samples.

V gene TRBV21-1 combines with J gene TRBJ2-7. TRBV21-1 is given as a pseudogene. The CDR3 covers 13 residues. CDR3 residues: CASSPQVSYEQYF.

The CDR3 loop is CASSLGGGGGQNTEAFF. The chain is built from TRBV7-6 and TRBJ1-1; TCRdb selects TRBD1, and the lack of DNA leaves this call unchecked. Germline V gene data show CDR1 as SGHVS and CDR2 as FNYEAQ. CDR3 length: 17 residues.

V is TRBV7-9 and J is TRBJ2-1; TCRdb picks TRBD1, but there is no DNA to check that call. Looked up from germline, CDR1 is SEHNR and CDR2 is FQNEAQ (reference sequence). This CDR3 has 17 amino acids. The CDR3 loop reads CASSLVVGTGGLNEQFF.